The rows below give T cell receptor beta chains drawn from one sample of a study of CD8 T cells in Susac syndrome. TCRdb called the immunoSEQ multiplex PCR reads again in MiXCR, with one record for every CDR3 protein. This sample has about 130,000 distinct CDR3 sequences, with more than 90% found just once. The specimen sequenced was CD4+ T cells from PBMCs. Receptors were obtained from a human donor in good health. Both conserved end residues are part of each CDR3. A D gene is named only where the DNA matches it firmly. Some rows mark clone size as missing; the rest say once, few, many or name a class of expanded clone.

>NA|TRBV25-1|NA|TRBJ1-5
TGTGCCAGCAGTGGTGAGGGGCGCAATCAGCCCCAGCATTTT
CASSGEGRNQPQHF
>TRBD2|TRBV14|NA|TRBJ2-1
TGTGCCAGCAGCCAAGTAGTGTCTAGCGGGAGTAAGCAGTTCTTC
CASSQVVSSGSKQFF
>TRBD2|TRBV10-3|NA|TRBJ2-1
TGTGCCATCAGTGCTTACCGGGACTATACCTACAATGAGCAGTTCTTC
CAISAYRDYTYNEQFF
>NA|TRBV29-1|NA|TRBJ1-1
TGCAGTTCCAAGGGTACTGAAGCTTTCTTT
CSSKGTEAFF
>NA|TRBV20-1|NA|TRBJ2-7
TGCAGTGCTAGAGAGGGGGCAGCGAAGCCCTACGAGCAGTACTTC
CSAREGAAKPYEQYF
>NA|TRBV6-6|NA|TRBJ1-5
TGTGCCAGCAGTCCCGTCATGGATCAGCCCCAGCATTTT
CASSPVMDQPQHF
>NA|TRBV18|NA|TRBJ2-3
TGTGCCAGCTCACCTGATCGTGACAATACGCAGTATTTT
CASSPDRDNTQYF
>NA|TRBV5-1|NA|TRBJ2-7
TGCGCCAGCAGCTTGGCCGGAGACAGAGTACACGAGCAGTACTTC
CASSLAGDRVHEQYF
>NA|TRBV20-1|NA|TRBJ2-2
TGCAGTGCTAAAGGCCAAGCGAACACCGGGGAGCTGTTTTTT
CSAKGQANTGELFF
>TRBD2|TRBV20-1|NA|TRBJ2-5
TGCAGTGGAAGGGAAGCGGGAGGAAAAGAGACCCAGTACTTC
CSGREAGGKETQYF
>TRBD2|TRBV20-1|NA|TRBJ2-5
TGCAGTGCCCCAGAGGCGGGGGAAGAGACCCAGTACTTC
CSAPEAGEETQYF
>TRBD2|TRBV7-2|NA|TRBJ2-5
TGTGCCAGCACTGACATGAGGGCGGGAGGAGAGACCCAGTACTTC
CASTDMRAGGETQYF
>NA|TRBV11-2|once|TRBJ2-3
TGTGCCAGCAGCATCCGACAGGGACTCACAGATACGCAGTATTTT
CASSIRQGLTDTQYF
>NA|TRBV12-3/TRBV12-4|NA|TRBJ1-2
TGTGCCAGCAGAGGGGGGACGGGTGGCTACACCTTC
CASRGGTGGYTF
>NA|TRBV18|NA|TRBJ1-1
TGTGCCAGCTCATTGGCCTGGGACGGCAACACTGAAGCTTTCTTT
CASSLAWDGNTEAFF
>TRBD2|TRBV25-1|NA|TRBJ2-5
TGTGCCAGCAGGGCAACTAGCGGGTCAGAGACCCAGTACTTC
CASRATSGSETQYF
>TRBD1|TRBV6-6|NA|TRBJ2-5
TGTGCCAGCAGTGGACAGGGGGCCGAAGAGACCCAGTACTTC
CASSGQGAEETQYF
>NA|TRBV20-1|NA|TRBJ1-1
TGCAGTGCTAGAGATCTCTTGGCCCAGACAGCGAACACTGAAGTTTTCTTT
CSARDLLAQTANTEVFF
>TRBD2|TRBV29-1|NA|TRBJ2-1
TGCAGCGTTGTAGCGGGAGGGCTCTACAATGAGCAGTTCTTC
CSVVAGGLYNEQFF
>NA|TRBV2|NA|TRBJ2-7
TGTGCCAGCAGATCTAGGGACTACGAGCAGTACTTC
CASRSRDYEQYF
>TRBD2|TRBV5-6|NA|TRBJ2-7
TGTGCCAGCAGTTCTCGACTAGCTGACGAGCAGTACTTC
CASSSRLADEQYF
>NA|TRBV21-1|NA|TRBJ2-7
TGTGCCAGCAGCAAACGGAGCGGACTAGCGGGAGACACGGGGGTTTACGAGCAGTACTTC
CASSKRSGLAGDTGVYEQYF
>TRBD1|TRBV4-3|NA|TRBJ2-3
TGCGCCAGCAGCCAAGATTCTCCCGGGACAGGGGTGTCGGATACGCAGTATTTT
CASSQDSPGTGVSDTQYF
>NA|TRBV6-2/TRBV6-3|NA|TRBJ2-7
TGTGCCAGCAGTAGGTATAGTTCCTACGAGCAGTACTTC
CASSRYSSYEQYF
>TRBD1|TRBV29-1|NA|TRBJ2-1
TGCAGCGTTGCCGGGCAGGGGGAGACTGAGCAGTTCTTC
CSVAGQGETEQFF
>NA|TRBV6-6|NA|TRBJ2-7
TGTGCCAGCAGCCCACGGACTGGCTACGAGCAGTACTTC
CASSPRTGYEQYF
>NA|TRBV7-2|NA|TRBJ1-1
TGTGCCAGCAGCCCGGGGGTGGGGGGAAGTACTGAAGCTTTCTTT
CASSPGVGGSTEAFF
>TRBD2|TRBV20-1|NA|TRBJ2-7
TGCAGTGCTAGAGGTAACGGGAGGGCCATCAACGAGCAGTACTTC
CSARGNGRAINEQYF
>NA|TRBV7-2|once|TRBJ2-7
TGTGCCAGCACCTCCCAGGGAGGAGCATCCTACGAGCAGTACTTC
CASTSQGGASYEQYF
>NA|TRBV7-2|NA|TRBJ2-5
TGTGCCAGCAGCTTAGTTGGAAGCGGTGGGGGGGAGACCCAGTACTTC
CASSLVGSGGGETQYF
>TRBD2|TRBV29-1|once|TRBJ2-6
TGCAGCGTTGCGGGGGAGGGCTCGTCTGGGGCCAACGTCCTGACTTTC
CSVAGEGSSGANVLTF
>NA|TRBV25-1|once|TRBJ2-7
TGTGCCAGCAGTGAATACGGGGTGGGCGAGCAGTACTTC
CASSEYGVGEQYF
>TRBD1|TRBV5-1|NA|TRBJ1-1
TGCGCCAGCAGCGGGGGGGGACAGCTGAACACTGAAGCTTTCTTT
CASSGGGQLNTEAFF
>NA|TRBV29-1|NA|TRBJ2-5
TGCAGCGTTTTCCAGCGGGCCCAAGAGACCCAGTACTTC
CSVFQRAQETQYF
>NA|TRBV7-2|NA|TRBJ2-7
TGTGCCAGCAGCTTGAGAGGATTCTCCTACGAGCAGTACTTC
CASSLRGFSYEQYF
>NA|TRBV15|NA|TRBJ1-2
TGTGCCACCAGCGCCGACAGGTTATGGTATGGCTACACCTTC
CATSADRLWYGYTF
>TRBD2|TRBV23-1|NA|TRBJ2-7
TGCGCCAGCAGAACTGGGACTAGCTTAATGCAACCCTACGAGCAGTACTTC
CASRTGTSLMQPYEQYF
>NA|TRBV9|once|TRBJ1-3
TGTGCCAGCAGCCTCCGGGACACTCAAACTGGAAACACCATATATTTT
CASSLRDTQTGNTIYF
>NA|TRBV3-1|few|TRBJ2-7
TGTGCCAGCAGCCGGGGCAGCCTTGAGCAGTACTTC
CASSRGSLEQYF
>NA|TRBV6-2/TRBV6-3|NA|TRBJ2-1
TGTGCCAGCAGTTACGTATGGGGGTCTCCCTACAATGAGCAGTTCTTC
CASSYVWGSPYNEQFF
>NA|TRBV5-1|NA|TRBJ2-2
TGCGCCAGCAGCACCCAGACAGGGAACACCGGGGAGCTGTTTTTT
CASSTQTGNTGELFF
>NA|TRBV15|NA|TRBJ2-7
TGTGCCACCAGCAGACTAGCTATCGCGGGTACAACCTACGAGCAGTACTTC
CATSRLAIAGTTYEQYF
>NA|TRBV7-9|NA|TRBJ1-2
TGTGCCAGCAGCCCCACTCCCGCCCGAACGGATGGCTACACCTTC
CASSPTPARTDGYTF
>TRBD2|TRBV20-1|NA|TRBJ2-3
TGCAGTGCTAGTCGACTAGCGGGAGGTGATACGCAGTATTTT
CSASRLAGGDTQYF
>TRBD1|TRBV20-1|once|TRBJ1-3
TGCAGTGCTAACCAAGGGGGCACACGAAACACCATATATTTT
CSANQGGTRNTIYF
>NA|TRBV15|NA|TRBJ1-4
TGTGCCACCAGCAGAGATAAAAGTGCAACTAATGAAAAACTGTTTTTT
CATSRDKSATNEKLFF
>NA|TRBV20-1|NA|TRBJ2-3
TGCAGTGCTAGGGACCCCGACGGCTACACAGATACGCAGTATTTT
CSARDPDGYTDTQYF
>NA|TRBV7-2|NA|TRBJ1-4
TGTGCCAGCAGCTTACCCCCAGACCATAATGAAAAACTGTTTTTT
CASSLPPDHNEKLFF
>NA|TRBV5-1|NA|TRBJ1-5
TGCGCCAGCAGTTCCGACGGGGTTAGCAATCAGCCCCAGCATTTT
CASSSDGVSNQPQHF
>NA|TRBV4-2|NA|TRBJ2-1
TGTGCCAGCAGCCAAGATAGTTGGCGGAACAATGAGCAGTTCTTC
CASSQDSWRNNEQFF